This T cell receptor (beta chain) was retrieved from a study of T cells in Graves' hyperthyroidism and ophthalmopathy. It was uncontrolled infection, other autoimmune disease, pregnancy or lactation that excluded patients. Clinicians diagnosed patients from clinical symptoms, serum thyroxine and TRAb, thyroid ultrasound and orbital computed tomography. Fresh peripheral blood, roughly 9.3 ml, was the source of the PBMCs. CDR1 and CDR2 (germline): MNHNS, SASEGT. The CDR3 sequence is 14 residues long. The V end lost 0 bases, the J end lost 9 bases, and 14 bases lay between the germline ends. Template material for amplifying TCR beta CDR3 regions consisted of RNA transcripts. In the first-round RT-PCR of the TCR CDR3, the HTBI primer set was used. TCRdb re-called the multiplex PCR reads with MiXCR, one entry per CDR3 protein. The table records 550,000 to 600,000 distinct CDR3 sequences, 13% to 15% of them present only once.

This clonotype was picked up many times. The material sequenced was blood. The sequence was obtained from a woman aged 18-29 years with Graves' ophthalmopathy. V is TRBV6-1 and J is TRBJ1-2; D uncertain. CDR3 region: CASSEAVVDRSYTF. DNA of the CDR3: TGTGCCAGCAGTGAAGCGGTGGTCGACCGAAGCTACACCTTC.